A single sample is the source of the 4 T cell receptor beta chains below, sequenced in a study of molecular identifiers for immune sequencing clone quantification. In TCRdb, the PCR reads were re-called with MiXCR into one record per CDR3 protein. The sample shows over 600,000 distinct CDR3 sequences, 15% to 20% of them seen only once. Sequences were obtained from naive CD8+ T cells from blood, with Jurkat cell RNA spiked in. Subset: FACS-sorted CD8+CD4-CCR7+CD45RA+ naive T cells. Source of these receptors: a human donor in good health. Some libraries in this study had Jurkat cell RNA spiked in.

V is TRBV27 and J is TRBJ2-3; D is possibly TRBD1 (5 bases). CDR3 length: 16 amino acids. Per the germline V gene, CDR1 is MNHEY and CDR2 is SMNVEV (reference sequence). V was clipped by 6 bases and J by 0 bases, with 16 bases between them. The CDR3 protein is CASRLWTRVSTDTQYF. The CDR3 DNA is TGTGCCAGCAGGCTCTGGACAAGGGTGAGCACAGATACGCAGTATTTT.

This clonotype was detected only a few times. The chain links TRBV19 to TRBJ2-3; 12 positions agree with TRBD2. Germline-derived CDR1 and CDR2 are LNHDA and SQIVND (reference sequence). Unmatched junction bases numbered 3, after V lost 7 bases and J lost 1 base. The CDR3 runs 15 residues. CDR3 coding DNA: TGTGCCAGTACTTGGACTAGCGGGGGCACAGATACGCAGTATTTT. Translation: CASTWTSGGTDTQYF.

This clonotype occurred many times. V and J are TRBV12-3 or TRBV12-4 and TRBJ1-1, with no clear D. The V gene lost 1 base and the J gene lost 0 bases, with 6 bases spanning the gap. The CDR3 totals 14 residues. Here the CDR3 reads CASSLGQLNTEAFF. CDR3 nucleotides: TGTGCCAGCAGTTTAGGGCAGCTGAACACTGAAGCTTTCTTT.

A few counts support this clonotype. The chain couples TRBV24-1 to TRBJ1-2; a possible D gene is TRBD1 (6 bases). V was clipped by 3 bases and J by 3 bases, with 22 bases between them. This CDR3 region has 18 residues. CDR1 is KGHDR, CDR2 SFDVKD, per germline. CDR3 nucleotide sequence: TGTGCCACCAGTGATCCTAGTGGGACTGACCCAGGGGACTATGGCTACACCTTC. Protein sequence: CATSDPSGTDPGDYGYTF.